Listed below are T cell receptor beta chains from one sample, sequenced in a study of blood T cell repertoires in COVID-19. Using immunoSEQ multiplex PCR, the repertoire was profiled, and TCRdb retains in-frame clones only, with some absent. The repertoire holds hundreds of thousands of clones, around 87% seen once, with about 2% in the top ten. The sequenced material came from peripheral blood. All receptors derive from a man aged 18 to 29 with active or convalescent COVID-19. Each CDR3 is given with its conserved first and last residue. The D gene is left open where the match is weak.

>TRBJ2-7|TRBV27|-
TGTGCCCTCCCCGGGGTGGAGGACGAGCAGTACTTC
CALPGVEDEQYF
>TRBJ1-2|TRBV21-1|-
TGTGCCAGCAGCAAAGGTAGAACCGACTCCGGGTATGGCTACACCTTC
CASSKGRTDSGYGYTF
>TRBJ2-5|TRBV29-1|-
TGCAGCGTTGAAGATCAGGCTGGTAAGACCCAGTACTTC
CSVEDQAGKTQYF
>TRBJ1-3|TRBV7-9|-
TGTGCCAGCAGCCCCGGGGGGGCATACACCATATATTTT
CASSPGGAYTIYF
>TRBJ1-2|TRBV12-3/TRBV12-4|-
TGTGCCAGCACGGACAGATTCAATGGCTACACCTTC
CASTDRFNGYTF
>TRBJ2-3|TRBV9|-
TGTGCCAGCAGCGTAGCCCCGACTAGCACAGATACGCAGTATTTT
CASSVAPTSTDTQYF
>TRBJ2-7|TRBV18|TRBD2
TGTGCCAGCTCACCAGCGGGGGGACTGGAAGAGCAGTACTTC
CASSPAGGLEEQYF
>TRBJ2-7|TRBV14|-
TGTGCCAGCAGCCCCGCGGGGTCGGTCTACGAGCAGTACTTC
CASSPAGSVYEQYF
>TRBJ2-7|TRBV4-1|-
TGCGCCAGCAGCCAAGGTGGATGGGGCAGCTCCTACGAGCAGTACTTC
CASSQGGWGSSYEQYF
>TRBJ2-7|TRBV5-1|TRBD2
TGCGCCAGCAGCCGGACTAGCGGGAATCTGCGTACGGACGAGCAGTACTTC
CASSRTSGNLRTDEQYF
>TRBJ1-4|TRBV7-9|-
TGTGCCAGCAGCTTAGCGCAGGGTTATGAAAAACTGTTTTTT
CASSLAQGYEKLFF